This TCR beta chain was sequenced in a study of cytomegalovirus exposure and HLA in healthy donors. Across the study: The 130 or so validation repertoires were reported in a later analysis to have been generated on the same platform as the approximately 700 first-cohort repertoires.

Details on this clone: Its antigen is not known.

Findings and limits, study-wide: Both high specificity and high sensitivity reportedly marked the classifier's diagnosis of cytomegalovirus status.

Donors were drawn from the 120-subject validation cohort, separate from the roughly 700-subject first cohort. The length of the CDR3 is 12 residues. The V gene lost 3 bases and the J gene lost 8 bases, with 10 bases spanning the gap. Germline lookup yields CDR1 SGHNT and CDR2 YENEEA. Profiling relied on immunoSEQ multiplex PCR, and the TCRdb table lists in-frame clones only, not all of them. The repertoire includes approximately 260,000 clones, more than 75% of them detected once, and less than 1.5% sits in the top ten. The receptor's source is a woman in her twenties or thirties in good health and CMV-seropositive. The rearrangement links TRBV11-3 to TRBJ1-2; a possible D gene is TRBD1 (6 bases). Sequencing input: PBMCs. CDR3 residues: CASSFYREGYTF. CDR3 nucleotides: TGTGCCAGCAGCTTCTACAGGGAGGGCTACACCTTC.